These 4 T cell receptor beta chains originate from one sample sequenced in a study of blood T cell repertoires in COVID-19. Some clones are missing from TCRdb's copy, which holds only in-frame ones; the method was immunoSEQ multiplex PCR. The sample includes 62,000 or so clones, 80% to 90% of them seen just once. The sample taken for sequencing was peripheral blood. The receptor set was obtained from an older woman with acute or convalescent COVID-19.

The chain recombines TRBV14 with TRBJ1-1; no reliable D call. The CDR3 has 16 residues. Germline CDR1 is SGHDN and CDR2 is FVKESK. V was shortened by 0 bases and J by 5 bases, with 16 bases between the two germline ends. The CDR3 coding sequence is TGTGCCAGCAGCCAAGAATCCGGGGAGAGTCGGACTGAAGCTTTCTTT. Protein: CASSQESGESRTEAFF.

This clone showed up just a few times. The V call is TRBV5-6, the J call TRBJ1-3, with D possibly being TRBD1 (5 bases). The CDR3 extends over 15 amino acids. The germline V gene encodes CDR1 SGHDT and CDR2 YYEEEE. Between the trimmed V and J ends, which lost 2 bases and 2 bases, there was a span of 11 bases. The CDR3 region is CASSFGQAAGNTIYF. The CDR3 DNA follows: TGTGCCAGCAGCTTCGGACAAGCTGCTGGAAACACCATATATTTT.

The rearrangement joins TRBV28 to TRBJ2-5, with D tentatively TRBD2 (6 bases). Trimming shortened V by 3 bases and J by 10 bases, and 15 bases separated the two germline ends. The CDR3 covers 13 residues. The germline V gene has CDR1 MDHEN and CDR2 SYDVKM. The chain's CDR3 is CASSFGARRDQYF. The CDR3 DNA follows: TGTGCCAGCAGTTTCGGGGCCCGGAGGGACCAGTACTTC.

CDR3 protein: CASSLKSGRAGTDTQYF. The DNA for the CDR3 is TGTGCCAGCAGCTTAAAAAGCGGGAGGGCCGGCACAGATACGCAGTATTTT. The V call is TRBV7-2, the J call TRBJ2-3; TRBD2 aligns across 10 bases. CDR1 is SGHTA and CDR2 is FQGNSA in the germline V gene. The CDR3 has 17 residues. V shed 2 bases, J shed 1 base, and the junction held 6 bases outside the gene matches.